This passage covers 17 T cell receptor beta chains from one sample sequenced in a study of blood T cells in healthy people across ages. A sample-barcoded 5' primer and a J-beta primer mix were used in a second PCR of roughly 6 to 11 cycles. TCRdb processed the 5' RACE reads anew with MiXCR; each CDR3 protein has one entry. The data contain about 770,000 distinct CDR3 sequences, roughly 44% of them singletons. Material: blood. The receptors come from a man between 60 and 75 years old in good health.

With regard to this clonotype: Since a much larger clone is just one base distant, this may be a read error. The chain carries TRBV10-3 and TRBJ2-5; D call uncertain. The better agreement between TRBJ2-7 and the DNA end casts doubt on the J call. The germline V gene encodes CDR1 ENHRY and CDR2 SYGVKD. This CDR3 has 12 residues. This CDR3 is CAISETAYEQYF. The CDR3 DNA reads TGTGCCATCAGTGAGACAGCCTACGAGCAGTACTTC.

V is TRBV19 and J is TRBJ2-6; D tentatively fits TRBD1 or TRBD2 (5 bases each). This CDR3 is 17 amino acids long. The germline CDR1 and CDR2 sequences are LNHDA and SQIVND (reference sequence). V shed 3 bases and J shed 0 bases, with 12 bases lying between them. The chain's CDR3 is CASSMGTVSSGANVLTF. DNA for the CDR3: TGTGCCAGTAGTATGGGGACCGTTAGCTCTGGGGCCAACGTCCTGACTTTC.

This clonotype was detected once. This rearrangement joins TRBV6-2 or TRBV6-3 to TRBJ2-4; the D is unclear. Germline CDR1 and CDR2: MNHEY and SVGEGT. This CDR3 spans 16 amino acids. V lost 0 bases and J lost 13, with 22 bases in between. In DNA form, the CDR3 reads TGTGCCAGCAGTTACTCGTTAGCTAACCCCTACAAGGAGCAGTACTTC. Its translation: CASSYSLANPYKEQYF.

In its sample, this clonotype was seen a few times. This sequence joins TRBV12-3 or TRBV12-4 and TRBJ2-3; 13 bases agree with TRBD2. CDR3 length equals 19 residues. Trimming at V came to 1 base and at J to 3 bases, leaving 10 bases not matched to a gene. CDR3 sequence reads: CASSLVLPGLAGDTDTQYF. The CDR3 coding sequence is TGTGCCAGCAGTTTAGTTCTACCCGGACTAGCGGGGGATACAGATACGCAGTATTTT.

In regard to this clonotype: Compared with germline, one end of the junction differs, possibly owing to a read error. The gene calls are TRBV29-1 and TRBJ2-6; 10 bases map to TRBD2. The length of the CDR3 is 16 residues. Per germline, CDR1 SQVTM and CDR2 ANQGSEA. The CDR3 region is CSVLGTSDSRANVLTF. The CDR3 DNA reads as TGCAGCGTTTTGGGGACTAGCGACTCTAGGGCCAACGTCCTGACTTTC.

This CDR3 reads CSAVLAGTYNEQYF. The DNA of the CDR3 is TGCAGTGCCGTACTAGCGGGGACCTACAATGAGCAGTACTTC. V is TRBV20-1 and J is TRBJ2-5, with 10 bases aligning to TRBD2. With V trimmed by 6 bases and J by 11 bases, 15 bases remained unmatched. The CDR3 spans 14 residues. Germline CDR1 reads DFQATT; CDR2 reads SNEGSKA (reference sequence).

The chain recombines TRBV3-1 with TRBJ2-7; the match to TRBD1 covers 8 bases. The V segment lost 4 bases and the J segment 0 bases; nucleotides outside the gene matches: 8. Germline CDR1 and CDR2: LGHDT and YNNKEL (reference sequence). This CDR3 has 16 amino acids. The CDR3 nucleotides read TGTGCCAGCAGCCCGGGACAGGCAGGAAGCTCCTACGAGCAGTACTTC. Translated: CASSPGQAGSSYEQYF.

This clonotype came up many times. The chain has TRBV12-3 or TRBV12-4 and TRBJ2-1; D not certain. This CDR3 contains 13 residues. V lost 6 bases to trimming and J lost 12 bases, with 18 bases between them. CDR3 in DNA: TGTGCCAGCAGCCCTGTTCCCAATGTGGGGCAGTTCTTC. It yields the protein CASSPVPNVGQFF.

A word on this clonotype: The germline gene is not matched at one end of the junction; a read error may be the cause. Written as DNA, the CDR3 is TGTGCCAGCAGCGTAGCGGACCTAGGTGGCTACACCTTC. Protein product: CASSVADLGGYTF. This rearrangement joins TRBV7-9 to TRBJ1-2; no definite D call. The length of the CDR3 is 13 residues. Germline V gene sequence: CDR1 SEHNR, CDR2 FQNEAQ (reference sequence). Combining the CDR3 with reference TRBV7-9 and TRBJ1-2 gives the whole variable domain DTGVSQNPRHKITKRGQNVTFRCDPISEHNRLYWYRQTLGQGPEFLTYFQNEAQLEKSRLLSDRFSAERPKGSFSTLEIQRTEQGDSAMYLCASSVADLGGYTFGSGTRLTVV.

This clonotype was detected a few times. This rearrangement joins TRBV10-3 to TRBJ2-5, with D tentatively TRBD1 (6 bases). The CDR3 is 15 amino acids. Looked up from germline, CDR1 is ENHRY and CDR2 is SYGVKD. V was trimmed by 6 bases and J by 4 bases, leaving 18 bases between them. The CDR3 is CAISAKGEGRETQYF. In DNA, the CDR3 is TGTGCCATCAGCGCTAAGGGGGAAGGTCGAGAGACCCAGTACTTC.

V usage is TRBV20-1 and J usage is TRBJ1-1; maybe TRBD1 (6 bases). The CDR3 consists of 15 residues. Trimming cost V 5 bases and J 2 bases, with 18 bases left between them. Germline V CDR1 and CDR2: DFQATT, SNEGSKA (reference sequence). Written as DNA, the CDR3 is TGCAGTGCTGATGGACAGTCAGCCTTAAACACTGAAGCTTTCTTT. Protein sequence: CSADGQSALNTEAFF.

This clonotype has just a few counts. The V gene is TRBV12-3 or TRBV12-4, the J gene TRBJ1-2; D gene uncertain. The CDR3 covers 14 residues. The V and J ends lost 1 base and 4 bases respectively, with 10 bases between them. CDR3 amino acids: CASSLVPRVYGYTF. The CDR3 nucleotides are TGTGCCAGCAGTTTAGTCCCTCGGGTCTATGGCTACACCTTC.

The rearrangement uses TRBV6-2 or TRBV6-3 and TRBJ1-2, with D hard to call. This CDR3 is built from 12 residues. V shed 4 bases and J shed 8 bases, with 11 bases lying between them. CDR1 MNHEY and CDR2 SVGEGT come from the germline V gene. The CDR3 spells CASSSTVPGYTF. The CDR3, as DNA: TGTGCCAGCAGTTCGACCGTGCCGGGCTACACCTTC.

This clonotype was picked up a small number of times. J is TRBJ2-3 and V is TRBV2; no firm D call. The germline V gene encodes CDR1 SNHLY and CDR2 FYNNEI. Trimming removed 8 bases at V and 1 base at J, with 16 bases between. This CDR3 comprises 15 residues. The CDR3 loop reads CASPSLIRGTDTQYF. The CDR3 DNA reads TGTGCCAGCCCCTCCCTGATCCGAGGCACAGATACGCAGTATTTT.

This clonotype was seen more than once but under ten times. The V call is TRBV9, the J call TRBJ1-4; the D gene is possibly TRBD1 (6 bases). Trimming left V 3 bases short and J 0 bases short, with 12 bases between. The CDR3 runs 16 residues. Germline V CDR1 and CDR2: SGDLS, YYNGEE. CDR3 amino acids: CASSAGGTPTNEKLFF. Here the CDR3 DNA reads TGTGCCAGCAGCGCTGGCGGGACACCAACTAATGAAAAACTGTTTTTT.

This chain links TRBV7-8 with TRBJ2-7; D is perhaps TRBD1 (6 bases). This CDR3 contains 16 residues. Trimming cost V 2 bases and J 3 bases, with 17 bases left between them. CDR1 and CDR2 (germline): SGHVS, FQNEAQ. The CDR3, as DNA: TGTGCCAGCAGCTTAAGGGGGACGGTGAACTACTACGAGCAGTACTTC. Translated, it gives CASSLRGTVNYYEQYF.

V is TRBV2 and J is TRBJ2-5, with D maybe TRBD1 (6 bases). V gave up 6 bases and J gave up 0 bases, with 11 bases separating them. This CDR3 is built from 14 residues. Germline V gene sequence: CDR1 SNHLY, CDR2 FYNNEI. CDR3 protein: CASRLQGYQETQYF. The CDR3 coding sequence is TGTGCCAGCAGGCTCCAGGGGTACCAAGAGACCCAGTACTTC.